This T cell receptor (beta chain) is from a study of T cells in Graves' hyperthyroidism and ophthalmopathy. The wider study: It was at initial diagnosis, before any treatment, that peripheral blood was collected.

Authors of the study amplified TCR beta CDR3 regions from RNA transcripts. The HTBI primer set was used in a first-round RT-PCR of the TCR CDR3. TCRdb processed the multiplex PCR reads anew with MiXCR; each CDR3 protein has one entry. The data hold about 270,000 distinct CDR3 sequences, with over 12% observed a single time. Participants, patients aged 18 to 65, had newly diagnosed hyperthyroidism with a duration under 2 months. Patients were excluded because of uncontrolled infection, other autoimmune disease, pregnancy or lactation. Progressors' blood was drawn at hyperthyroidism diagnosis, before ophthalmopathy symptoms. In its sample, this clonotype was seen many times. Between the trimmed V and J ends, which lost 0 bases and 0 bases, there was a span of 11 bases. Germline loops: CDR1 DFQATT, CDR2 SNEGSKA (reference sequence). The CDR3 loop spans 16 amino acids.

The sequence came from a woman aged 45-65 years with Graves' hyperthyroidism that later progressed to Graves' ophthalmopathy. The chain recombines TRBV20-1 with TRBJ2-2, with no clear D. Material: blood. The CDR3 sequence is CSARDIGLPNTGELFF. The CDR3 DNA is TGCAGTGCTAGAGATATCGGGCTTCCGAACACCGGGGAGCTGTTTTTT.